The next 8 T cell receptor beta chains were all read from a single sample in a study of regulatory T cells in long-lasting Graves disease. Researchers made TCR beta libraries by using iRepertoire HTBI primers and running Arm-PCR on CDR3 regions. TCRdb recomputed calls from the multiplex PCR reads with MiXCR, one row per CDR3 protein. Altogether around 500,000 distinct CDR3 sequences are present, about 11% being singletons, with the ten largest covering 7.5% to 9%. Time point described: newly diagnosed GD, antithyroid drugs for less than 3 months. Making the TCR library involved RNA that had been extracted from PBMCs. These records were also assigned to another study, of T cells in Graves' hyperthyroidism and ophthalmopathy.

The material was peripheral blood mononuclear cells (PBMCs), obtained at new diagnosis, from a patient treated with antithyroid drugs. These receptors all stem from a woman in her thirties with Graves disease.

This clonotype was seen ten or more times. The chain links TRBV11-2 to TRBJ1-2; D call uncertain. The germline gives CDR1 SGHAT, CDR2 FQNNGV. This CDR3 spans 14 amino acids. Trimming stripped 0 bases from V and 2 bases from J, with 7 bases between. CDR3 sequence reads: CASSLDAGNYGYTF. As DNA, the CDR3 is TGTGCCAGCAGCTTAGATGCAGGAAACTATGGCTACACCTTC.

This clonotype was recorded at least ten times. The CDR3 protein is CAISEGGDNTEAFF. The CDR3 DNA is TGTGCCATCAGTGAGGGGGGGGATAACACTGAAGCTTTCTTT. The rearrangement joins TRBV10-3 to TRBJ1-1; the D gene is possibly TRBD1 (5 bases). This CDR3 is built from 14 residues. V lost 2 bases to trimming and J lost 2 bases, with 9 bases between them. Germline assignment: CDR1 ENHRY and CDR2 SYGVKD.

This clonotype was picked up many times. The chain has TRBV18 and TRBJ2-2; 11 bases line up with TRBD1. Trimming removed 3 bases from V and 6 bases from J; junction bases left unmatched: 6. This CDR3 region has 16 residues. In germline, CDR1 is KGHSH, CDR2 LQKENI. The CDR3 spells CASSPRGQGAAGELFF. The DNA for the CDR3 is TGTGCCAGCTCACCCCGAGGACAGGGGGCCGCCGGGGAGCTGTTTTTT. Filled out from reference TRBV18 and TRBJ2-2, the complete variable domain reads NAGVMQNPRHLVRRRGQEARLRCSPMKGHSHVYWYRQLPEEGLKFMVYLQKENIIDESGMPKERFSAEFPKEGPSILRIQQVVRGDSAAYFCASSPRGQGAAGELFFGEGSRLTVL.

This chain uses TRBV11-2 with TRBJ2-1, with D perhaps TRBD1 (9 bases). The DNA end favors TRBJ2-5, so the J call may be wrong. There are 15 residues in the CDR3. Germline assignment: CDR1 SGHAT and CDR2 FQNNGV. The CDR3 spells CASSLTGGGGETQYF. The CDR3, as DNA: TGTGCCAGCAGCTTAACAGGGGGCGGGGGGGAGACCCAGTACTTC.

This clonotype was counted many times. The chain recombines TRBV4-1 with TRBJ1-1; tentatively, D is TRBD1 (5 bases). Looked up from germline, CDR1 is MGHRA and CDR2 is YSYEKL. CDR3 length: 13 amino acids. V was clipped by 4 bases and J by 8 bases, with 14 bases between them. The CDR3 loop is CASSPQGPVEAFF. For the CDR3, the DNA is TGCGCCAGCAGCCCCCAGGGTCCGGTGGAAGCTTTCTTT.

The chain has TRBV6-2 or TRBV6-3 and TRBJ2-2, with D perhaps TRBD1 or TRBD2 (5 bases each). The CDR3 contains 18 residues. Looked up from germline, CDR1 is MNHEY and CDR2 is SVGEGT. With 2 bases removed from V and 4 bases from J, the gap between germline ends came to 20 bases. The CDR3 nucleotides are TGTGCCAGCAGTTACCGTCAGACGGGACCAGGTGTCACCGGGGAGCTGTTTTTT. It yields the protein CASSYRQTGPGVTGELFF.

This clonotype was seen at least ten times. V is TRBV25-1 and J is TRBJ1-2; the match to TRBD1 covers 8 bases. From germline, CDR1 is MGHDK and CDR2 SYGVNS. Trimming at V came to 1 base and at J to 2 bases, leaving 0 bases not matched to a gene. The CDR3 is 14 residues long. DNA for the CDR3: TGTGCCAGCAGTGAATCAGGGGGCAACTATGGCTACACCTTC. Translating gives CASSESGGNYGYTF.

This clonotype came up a few times. The chain combines TRBV9 with TRBJ2-1, with unresolved D. CDR3 length: 16 amino acids. The germline V gene has CDR1 SGDLS and CDR2 YYNGEE. V was clipped by 0 bases and J by 2 bases, with 12 bases between them. This chain's CDR3 is CASSVGVGIAYNEQFF. The CDR3 region has the DNA TGTGCCAGCAGCGTAGGTGTGGGAATCGCCTACAATGAGCAGTTCTTC.